This T cell receptor beta chain was captured by sequencing in a study of neurological immune-mediated disorders. As for the cDNA, it was generated by 5'RACE with 10-nucleotide random UMIs. TCRdb reprocessed the 5' RACE reads with MiXCR, giving one entry per CDR3 protein. Of 53,000 or so distinct CDR3 sequences listed, approximately 9.2% were seen once; the top ten hold 1.9%. This clonotype was detected ten times or more. Antigen unknown. Regarding time point: longitudinal time-point 3. Healthy controls comprised blood bank volunteers in Maryland, USA. Unsorted libraries were generated from 2 million PBMCs held at -80 degrees C. CDR3 length: 17 residues. The ends lost 4 bases at V and 3 bases at J; junction bases unmatched: 9. Germline CDR1 and CDR2: KGHDR and SFDVKD. The study, taken as a whole, reports: TCR-beta repertoires seemed private in all groups, with no expanded CDR3 amino acid sequences shared.

The chain uses TRBV24-1 and TRBJ2-2, with 8 bases fitting TRBD2. The specimen was PBMCs. This clonotype was obtained from a woman aged 40-49 years in good health. CDR3 in amino acids: CATSETSGRWDTGELFF. The CDR3 nucleotides are TGTGCCACCAGTGAAACCAGCGGGAGATGGGACACCGGGGAGCTGTTTTTT.